This TCR beta chain was obtained from a study of T-cell memory formation after mild COVID-19. TCRdb re-derived calls from the 5' RACE reads in MiXCR, one entry per CDR3 protein. This table has roughly 220,000 distinct CDR3 sequences, around 9.1% appearing once. This clonotype was seen a few times. CDR3 length: 12 residues. Germline V gene data show CDR1 as SNHLY and CDR2 as FYNNEI. The V and J ends lost 7 bases and 4 bases respectively, with 9 bases between them. This rearrangement joins TRBV2 to TRBJ2-3; D gene ambiguous. This receptor was identified in a man between 18 and 35 years old who had mild COVID-19 (a few samples of this study predate the infection). Cell type and time point are not known. Material: PBMCs or a T cell subset sorted from them (not recorded which). The CDR3 DNA reads as TGTGCCAGCACCGCCCTCCCAGATACGCAGTATTTT. Its translation: CASTALPDTQYF. Supplemented by reference TRBV2 and TRBJ2-3, the full variable domain reads EPEVTQTPSHQVTQMGQEVILRCVPISNHLYFYWYRQILGQKVEFLVSFYNNEISEKSEIFDDQFSVERPDGSNFTLKIRSTKLEDSAMYFCASTALPDTQYFGPGTRLTVL.